A single sample is the source of the 29 T cell receptor beta chains below, sequenced in a study of blood T cell repertoires in COVID-19 (dated by TCRdb to about 2020). Libraries were constructed by the immunoSEQ multiplex PCR assay. TCRdb stores this immuneACCESS table with in-frame sequences only. Part of the clones is absent; in the studies checked, under half of the shortfall reflects unresolved V genes, and no reason is known for the rest. The sample includes 250,000 to 300,000 clones, with roughly 86% observed a single time. 0.75% to 1% of the sample lies in the top ten. Input material: PBMCs or T cells enriched from blood (not recorded which). The receptors shown here come from a woman in her twenties or thirties who had recovered from COVID-19.

The rearrangement links TRBV5-4 to TRBJ2-2; no clear D gene. Deletions cut 0 bases from V and 5 bases from J, with 20 bases between. The germline gives CDR1 SGHNT, CDR2 YYREEE (reference sequence). The CDR3 contains 18 residues. The CDR3 nucleotides read TGTGCCAGCAGCTTGGCCTTAGCCGCGATCGATCGGACCGGGGAGCTGTTTTTT. Translation gives CASSLALAAIDRTGELFF.

V is TRBV19 and J is TRBJ1-2, with 9 bases matching TRBD1. The J segment lost 4 bases and the V segment lost 10 bases, leaving 16 bases of the junction unmatched. Germline CDR1 is LNHDA and CDR2 is SQIVND (reference sequence). The CDR3 covers 16 residues. The CDR3 bases are TGTGCCATCTCGCCGGGTCGGGACAGGGAGGCCTATGGCTACACCTTC. It yields the protein CAISPGRDREAYGYTF.

The chain uses TRBV7-9 and TRBJ2-7; TRBD1 agrees at 11 bases. CDR3 size: 15 residues. The V and J ends lost 3 bases and 6 bases, in that order; junction bases with no gene match: 7. The germline gives CDR1 SEHNR, CDR2 FQNEAQ (reference sequence). The CDR3 region is CASSFRDRGSLEQYF. CDR3 coding DNA: TGTGCCAGCAGCTTCCGGGACAGGGGGTCCCTCGAGCAGTACTTC.

This clone showed up just once. The chain's CDR3 is CASSISRDRVQETQYF. The CDR3 region has the DNA TGTGCCAGCAGCATAAGCCGGGACAGGGTCCAAGAGACCCAGTACTTC. The rearrangement joins TRBV9 to TRBJ2-5, with 9 bases aligning to TRBD1. CDR3 length: 16 amino acids. V shed 4 bases and J 1 base; nucleotides not matched to a gene: 8. The V gene's germline CDR1 is SGDLS and CDR2 YYNGEE.

This clone was found a few times. The gene calls are TRBV30 and TRBJ1-5; D perhaps matches TRBD1 (6 bases). Germline CDR1 is GTSNPN and CDR2 is SVGIG (reference sequence). CDR3 size: 16 residues. Trimming shortened V by 1 base and J by 1 base, and 14 bases separated the two germline ends. Here the CDR3 DNA reads TGTGCCTGGAGTGGGGGGGGCAAGAGCAGCAATCAGCCCCAGCATTTT. Its translation: CAWSGGGKSSNQPQHF.

The gene calls are TRBV24-1 and TRBJ1-2; 7 nucleotides match TRBD1. This CDR3 contains 15 residues. V lost 2 bases and J lost 8; bases outside the gene matches: 10. Germline CDR1 KGHDR, CDR2 SFDVKD. The CDR3 DNA reads as TGTGCCACCAGTGATTCTCAATCCAGGGGGGAAGGCTACACCTTC. Residues: CATSDSQSRGEGYTF.

The chain combines TRBV24-1 with TRBJ2-5, with D perhaps TRBD1 (6 bases). Trimming pared 4 bases from V and 5 bases from J, leaving 10 bases between. This CDR3 is 13 amino acids long. The germline gives CDR1 KGHDR, CDR2 SFDVKD. CDR3 in amino acids: CATSETGSETQYF. The CDR3 nucleotides are TGTGCCACCAGTGAGACAGGTTCGGAGACCCAGTACTTC.

In its sample, this clone was seen a few times. The chain is built from TRBV10-3 and TRBJ1-2; D might be TRBD1 (5 bases). The CDR3 sequence is 15 residues long. Looked up from germline, CDR1 is ENHRY and CDR2 is SYGVKD. Trimming removed 8 bases at V and 0 bases at J, with 16 bases between. The CDR3 protein is CAIPDATGSNYGYTF. Here the CDR3 DNA reads TGTGCCATCCCAGACGCTACAGGTTCTAACTATGGCTACACCTTC.

This clone showed up just a few times. The rearrangement joins TRBV28 to TRBJ1-5; D may be TRBD1 (5 bases). Between the trimmed V and J ends, which lost 4 bases and 3 bases, there was a span of 19 bases. Looked up from germline, CDR1 is MDHEN and CDR2 is SYDVKM. The CDR3 has 17 amino acids. The CDR3 is CASSSLPGQGYNQPQHF. CDR3 DNA: TGTGCCAGCAGTTCCCTACCGGGCCAGGGATACAATCAGCCCCAGCATTTT.

The V gene is TRBV11-2, the J gene TRBJ2-3; 9 bases map to TRBD2. The CDR3 is 13 amino acids. Trimming cost V 8 bases and J 7 bases; bases outside gene matches: 7. CDR1 is SGHAT and CDR2 is FQNNGV in the germline V gene. Written as DNA, the CDR3 is TGTGCCAGCCGTAGGGGACTAGCAAATACGCAGTATTTT. Protein sequence: CASRRGLANTQYF. The variable domain in full, completed from reference TRBV11-2 and TRBJ2-3, reads EAGVAQSPRYKIIEKRQSVAFWCNPISGHATLYWYQQILGQGPKLLIQFQNNGVVDDSQLPKDRFSAERLKGVDSTLKIQPAKLEDSAVYLCASRRGLANTQYFGPGTRLTVL.

The V call is TRBV9, the J call TRBJ2-2, with TRBD2 identical over 10 bases. Trimming at V came to 3 bases and at J to 11 bases, leaving 16 bases not matched to a gene. The CDR3 sequence is 17 residues long. CDR1 is SGDLS, CDR2 YYNGEE, per germline. CDR3 sequence: CASSEGSLLAGLPELFF. The CDR3 nucleotides read TGTGCCAGCAGCGAGGGGTCCTTACTAGCGGGGCTTCCAGAGCTGTTTTTT.

This clone was observed at least ten times. The rearrangement joins TRBV6-2 or TRBV6-3 to TRBJ1-4; TRBD1 is a possible D gene (6 bases). The CDR3 contains 14 residues. V was shortened by 0 bases and J by 8 bases, with 10 bases between the two germline ends. Germline loops: CDR1 MNHEY, CDR2 SVGEGT. CDR3 sequence reads: CASSYSRGAEKLFF. Written as DNA, the CDR3 is TGTGCCAGCAGTTACTCCAGGGGAGCCGAAAAACTGTTTTTT.

This chain joins TRBV9 and TRBJ2-1, with 9 bases that match TRBD1. The junction had 4 bases not matched to a gene; V was cut back by 6 bases and J by 0 bases. The germline V gene encodes CDR1 SGDLS and CDR2 YYNGEE. The CDR3 spans 15 residues. The CDR3 nucleotides read TGTGCCAGCATAGACAGGGGGGACTCCTACAATGAGCAGTTCTTC. Translated, it gives CASIDRGDSYNEQFF.

The chain joins TRBV5-4 to TRBJ1-2, with D possibly TRBD1 on 5 matching bases. Germline CDR1 is SGHNT and CDR2 is YYREEE (reference sequence). The CDR3 has 15 residues. Trimming shortened V by 3 bases and J by 1 base, and 13 bases separated the two germline ends. The CDR3 bases are TGTGCCAGCAGCTCCAGACAGCTAGTTAACTATGGCTACACCTTC. Translation gives CASSSRQLVNYGYTF.

Only one count was recorded for this clone. This sequence joins TRBV28 and TRBJ1-5, with D perhaps matching TRBD1 (6 bases). The length of the CDR3 is 16 residues. Germline CDR1 and CDR2: MDHEN and SYDVKM. V was cut by 2 bases and J by 3 bases, with 14 bases left in between. CDR3 amino acids: CASSLGLGAFNQPQHF. CDR3 DNA sequence: TGTGCCAGCAGTTTAGGCCTGGGGGCCTTCAATCAGCCCCAGCATTTT. The full variable domain, rest sourced from reference TRBV28 and TRBJ1-5, is DVKVTQSSRYLVKRTGEKVFLECVQDMDHENMFWYRQDPGLGLRLIYFSYDVKMKEKGDIPEGYSVSREKKERFSLILESASTNQTSMYLCASSLGLGAFNQPQHFGDGTRLSIL.

J is TRBJ1-2 and V is TRBV7-8; 7 bases line up with TRBD1. V shed 2 bases, J shed 4 bases, and the junction held 1 base outside the gene matches. This CDR3 spans 13 amino acids. Germline V gene sequence: CDR1 SGHVS, CDR2 FQNEAQ. For the CDR3, the DNA is TGTGCCAGCAGCTTATCAGGGGGCTATGGCTACACCTTC. This translates into CASSLSGGYGYTF. Looking up the rest from reference TRBV7-8 and TRBJ1-2 gives the full variable domain: GAGVSQSPRYKVAKRGQDVALRCDPISGHVSLFWYQQALGQGPEFLTYFQNEAQLDKSGLPSDRFFAERPEGSVSTLKIQRTQQEDSAVYLCASSLSGGYGYTFGSGTRLTVV.

V and J are TRBV5-1 and TRBJ1-1; D is undetermined. Trimming cost V 2 bases and J 4 bases, with 15 bases left between them. Germline V gives CDR1 SGHRS, CDR2 YFSETQ. The CDR3 loop spans 15 amino acids. CDR3 bases: TGCGCCAGCAGCTTTGATATTGGAGCGATCACTGAAGCTTTCTTT. Protein product: CASSFDIGAITEAFF.

The CDR3 here is CASSEAWAGTEAFF. The CDR3 DNA is TGTGCCAGCAGTGAAGCCTGGGCTGGGACTGAAGCTTTCTTT. The chain couples TRBV2 to TRBJ1-1; D is unresolved. The CDR3 has 14 amino acids. CDR1 SNHLY and CDR2 FYNNEI come from the germline V gene. V was shortened by 0 bases and J by 5 bases, with 10 bases between the two germline ends.

This chain joins TRBV2 and TRBJ1-5; tentative D call: TRBD1 (6 bases). Germline V gene data show CDR1 as SNHLY and CDR2 as FYNNEI. The germline V and J ends were trimmed by 8 bases and 2 bases, with 22 bases remaining between them. There are 17 residues in the CDR3. The CDR3 bases are TGTGCCAGCTCGGAGTCGGCAGGGGTTACGGGCAATCAGCCCCAGCATTTT. Residues: CASSESAGVTGNQPQHF.

The V and J genes are TRBV5-1 and TRBJ2-3, with D possibly matching TRBD2 (5 bases). Germline V gene data show CDR1 as SGHRS and CDR2 as YFSETQ. The CDR3 is 13 residues long. The CDR3 region is CASCVGVRDTQYF. CDR3 nucleotide sequence: TGCGCTAGCTGTGTCGGGGTTAGGGATACGCAGTATTTT.

The chain is built from TRBV28 and TRBJ1-2; the D is unclear. Between the trimmed V and J ends, which lost 6 bases and 1 base, there was a span of 12 bases. This CDR3 spans 14 amino acids. Germline loops: CDR1 MDHEN, CDR2 SYDVKM. The CDR3 sequence: CASSHREHNYGYTF. The CDR3 nucleotides are TGTGCCAGCAGCCACAGAGAGCATAACTATGGCTACACCTTC.

This clone was counted between two and nine times. The CDR3 protein is CAWSVLTGGPGEQYF. The DNA of the CDR3 is TGTGCCTGGAGTGTACTAACGGGAGGGCCTGGCGAGCAGTACTTC. The J gene is TRBJ2-7, the V gene TRBV30, with 8 bases fitting TRBD2. J lost 6 bases, V lost 0 bases, and 10 bases had no gene match. This CDR3 comprises 15 residues. Germline V gene lookup returns CDR1 GTSNPN and CDR2 SVGIG (reference sequence).

Of note for this clone: The junction differs from germline at one of its ends, possibly a read error. V usage is TRBV2 and J usage is TRBJ2-7; D uncertain. CDR3 length: 12 amino acids. Germline V CDR1 and CDR2: SNHLY, FYNNEI. The DNA for the CDR3 is TGTGCCAGCAGTTACTCAGGTTACGAGCAGTGCTTC. Encoded protein: CASSYSGYEQCF.

The chain has TRBV21-1 and TRBJ2-7; the D segment call TRBD2 is taken from the table without a DNA check. TRBV21-1 is marked as a pseudogene. The CDR3 covers 15 residues. The CDR3 sequence is CASSTTPSPSYEQYF. The CDR3 bases are TGTGCCAGCAGCACTACCCCTAGTCCTTCCTACGAGCAGTACTTC.

This clone was seen a single time. V and J are TRBV5-1 and TRBJ2-6; TRBD1 matches 10 bases. V shed 2 bases, J shed 0 bases, and the junction held 5 bases outside the gene matches. This CDR3 comprises 18 residues. Per germline, CDR1 SGHRS and CDR2 YFSETQ. CDR3 sequence reads: CASSFGTGVYSGANVLTF. The CDR3, as DNA: TGCGCCAGCAGCTTCGGGACAGGGGTTTACTCTGGGGCCAACGTCCTGACTTTC.

The V call is TRBV27, the J call TRBJ2-1; possible D gene TRBD1, 5 bases. The ends were cut back, 7 bases at V and 1 base at J, with 11 bases in the middle. The CDR3 runs to 14 residues. Germline V gene lookup returns CDR1 MNHEY and CDR2 SMNVEV (reference sequence). The CDR3 DNA reads TGTGCCAGCACGCAGGGTGGGTCCTACAATGAGCAGTTCTTC. Residues: CASTQGGSYNEQFF.

This chain links TRBV2 with TRBJ2-5; 10 nucleotides line up with TRBD1. J was trimmed by 4 bases and V by 7 bases; bases with no gene match: 9. The CDR3 contains 15 residues. The germline gives CDR1 SNHLY, CDR2 FYNNEI. Here the CDR3 DNA reads TGTGCCAGCAATTTTAGACAGGGGGCGGGAGAGACCCAGTACTTC. Its protein is CASNFRQGAGETQYF.

V usage is TRBV4-2 and J usage is TRBJ1-1; TRBD1 aligns across 9 bases. V trimming: 3 bases; J trimming: 0 bases; junction bases outside the gene matches: 5. Germline assignment: CDR1 LGHNA and CDR2 YNFKEQ. The CDR3 consists of 16 residues. The CDR3 loop is CASSQGTGKMNTEAFF. The CDR3 nucleotides read TGTGCCAGCAGCCAGGGGACAGGGAAAATGAACACTGAAGCTTTCTTT.

The rearrangement links TRBV7-9 to TRBJ1-1; 7 bases agree with TRBD1. J gave up 5 bases and V 1 base, and 10 bases lay outside the gene matches. This CDR3 contains 16 residues. The V gene's germline CDR1 is SEHNR and CDR2 FQNEAQ (reference sequence). The CDR3 reads CASSLGRGQEKTEAFF. The CDR3 DNA reads TGTGCCAGCAGCTTAGGGAGGGGGCAGGAGAAGACTGAAGCTTTCTTT.